This T cell receptor (beta chain) was sequenced during a study of cytomegalovirus exposure and HLA in healthy donors (dated by TCRdb to 2015 to 2018). Some background on the complete study: An earlier analysis of roughly 570 of the donors reported about 300 Gb of sequence data and around 110 million unique TCR beta sequences obtained from around 190 million T cells. Approximately 330 gigabases of sequencing data and 70 million to 100 million unique TCR sequences made up an early release that covered approximately 700 HLA-typed donors. Among the roughly 400 genotyped donors, more than 70% belonged to the genetic ancestry cluster associated with self-reported Caucasian donors. The study was designed to test whether signatures of past pathogen exposure could be identified by cataloging public T cell receptors. The T cell repertoires of several hundred subjects were profiled by immunosequencing and related to cytomegalovirus serostatus. A separate validation cohort of 100 to 150 different subjects was used in addition to the roughly 640-subject first cohort. High-throughput TCR immunosequencing, statistical association of individual TCRs with disease status, and machine learning were combined to predict cytomegalovirus infection status. In a later analysis, previously published TCR beta repertoires from about 640 donors were re-analyzed and high-resolution HLA genotyping was added so that TCR occurrence patterns could be studied. Rather than using new phenotypic data, the later analysis identified candidate immune exposures from TCR beta sequences and from how often those sequences occurred across donors. An earlier analysis of nearly 600 of the donors applied high-throughput TCR beta sequencing to assess whether each TCR beta V gene segment acted as functional or pseudogenic. Donor age, sex, ethnicity and CMV serostatus were compiled alongside the repertoire data. A later genetic analysis used genome-wide SNP genotypes for about 65% of the roughly 700 donors, treating that subset as a discovery cohort. All discovery cohort repertoires had been generated on a single sequencing platform. HLA typing included class I and class II loci at four-digit resolution. Typing coverage varied by locus: 629-630 donors for A, B, C, DRB1 and DQB1; about 520 for DQA1; some 610 for DPA1; more than 450 for DPB1. Because of strong linkage in the cohort, roughly five DR-DQ haplotypes were treated as single units for association and clustering. Among some 400 genotyped donors of the cohort, an average of approximately 240,000 unique TCR beta nucleotide sequences were sequenced per donor, roughly a sixth of them non-productive.

General study outcomes and caveats: A later analysis associated roughly 17,000 TCR beta sequences with specific HLA alleles at a false discovery rate of 0.05. In the study, approximately 160 TCR beta chains were listed as associated with cytomegalovirus. A later analysis found that most CMV-associated TCR beta chains appeared HLA-restricted, with HLA associations seemingly driven largely by CMV exposure. Three of the identified cytomegalovirus-associated TCR beta chains were confirmed in vitro to be specific for cytomegalovirus antigens. Because counts were too low, about 15 rarely observed V segments, including chromosome 9 orphons, were left out of the earlier analysis of about 500 of the donors. An association between a missense DCLRE1C variant and V-gene and J-gene trimming of TCR beta chains was found in a later genetic analysis and replicated in an independent cohort. Cytomegalovirus status was reported to be diagnosed by the classifier with high specificity and sensitivity in both the original and validation cohorts. According to a later genetic analysis, donors in an Asian-associated ancestry cluster had fewer N-insertions in productive TCRs than the approximately 700-donor mean. A further reported finding was that TCR beta sequences accurately predicted the HLA-A and HLA-B alleles for most subjects in the first cohort. CMV serostatus was the only immune exposure information available for the cohort. In a later analysis, TCR association rates were found to vary across HLA loci, with the most associated TCRs seen for DRB1 alleles and the fewest for HLA-C alleles. According to the authors, the approach could potentially be generalized to other disease states and immunological phenotypes. Only TCR beta chains were sequenced in this cohort, and the absence of alpha or paired-chain data limited detectable features. When HLA alleles, especially DR and DQ, strongly co-occurred, TCR associations were difficult to assign to individual alleles. A later analysis reported that several top co-occurrence clusters appeared linked to parvovirus B19, influenza, CMV and Epstein-Barr virus. An earlier analysis of 587 of the donors showed that most TCR beta V segments appeared in productive rearrangements either about 87% or about 30% of the time, which broadly matched IMGT annotations. Correlated functional status among segregating V segments might be attributable to linkage disequilibrium, but an unknown experimental factor could not be ruled out. A cluster of highly shared sequence variants was judged likely to be a technical artifact of the sequencing pipeline. Most TCR sequences were observed very rarely across donors, whereas some public TCRs were present in many individuals. Because some donors lacked HLA typing at each locus, the association tests relied only on the typed subset. The presence/absence analyses assumed that sequencing depth was roughly uniform across donors, and that assumption may not be true. Some IMGT-functional V segments, including TRBV6-2 and TRBV6-3, could not be told apart with the 87-base-pair reads, so those segments were excluded. In a later analysis, HLA-associated TCR beta chains showed more clonal expansion and lower generation probabilities than non-associated chains that were equally common.

Library preparation was by the immunoSEQ multiplex PCR assay. For the multiplex PCR, a mixture combining 60 forward primers for TCR Vbeta segments and 13 reverse primers for TCR Jbeta segments was used. The CDR3 region of rearranged TCR beta genes was amplified from genomic DNA by a multiplex PCR assay. The Illumina HiSeq System was used to sequence the amplified TCR beta libraries as 87-base-pair reads. The original methods were these. Across the 670 or so repertoires, a later analysis counted 60 million to 90 million unique TCR beta chains, roughly 11 million of which were shared by at least two donors. A nearest-neighbor algorithm error-corrected the raw reads and collapsed the reads into unique sequences, merging closely related sequences to remove PCR and sequencing errors. V, D and J gene segments were assigned by aligning CDR3 sequences to IMGT reference sequences. For a sequence to be retained, at least a six-nucleotide match to both a V gene segment and a J gene segment was required. Rearrangements were classified as productive when the CDR3 lacked stop codons and remained in frame with V and J, and all other rearrangements were classified as non-productive. Following IMGT convention, CDR3 was defined as the stretch from the second conserved V-encoded cysteine to the conserved J-encoded phenylalanine. In an earlier analysis of more than 550 of the donors, sequences lacking an unambiguous match to a single V gene segment were excluded. An earlier analysis of fewer than 750 of the donors classified V segments as functional when productive rearrangements were above 56.7% and as segregating when the standard deviation between donors was above 5%. To diagnose cytomegalovirus status from the catalog of TCR beta chain sequences, a statistical classification framework was built. In a later analysis, V and J genes were assigned by comparing TCR nucleotide sequences against IMGT/GENE-DB human TR gene sequences. The TCRdist pipeline was used in a later analysis to assign CDR3 sequences and most-parsimonious VDJ recombination scenarios. A later analysis defined each TCR beta chain by its CDR3 amino acid sequence plus V-gene family, and excluded reads lacking a unique V-gene family. As a way to deal with suspected cross-contamination and a sequencing artifact, a later analysis dropped 500 to 700 nucleotide sequences that were highly shared and had low generation probability. A later analysis calculated a clonal expansion index for each public chain from normalized within-repertoire ranks of inferred template counts. In a later analysis, generation probabilities were computed with a VDJ recombination model fitted to out-of-frame rearrangements, and the resulting probabilities were checked against IGoR. In a later analysis, hypergeometric tests were used to score TCR-TCR, TCR-HLA and TCR-CMV co-occurrence, with a repertoire-size bias correction applied to TCR pairs. False discovery rates were estimated in a later analysis by permuting HLA or CMV assignments 20 times. In a later analysis, co-occurring TCRs were grouped with DBSCAN, and TCRdist sequence similarity was added when clustering was performed within HLA-allele-positive subsets. Repertoires with fewer than 30,000 or more than 120,000 public chains were left out of co-occurrence clustering, as were about five repertoires with anomalous nucleotide sharing. TCRdb took this table from immuneACCESS and kept in-frame rearrangements with V and J called. Such tables lack part of the clones; where checked against another copy, unresolved V genes explain under half of the gap, and the rest is unexplained. V and J calls plus clone size are reproduced from that table; the DNA served to infer D and trimming. In all, the sample holds roughly 130,000 clones, and approximately 67% of those were seen once. The top ten clonotypes cover roughly 6% of the sample.

The cohort consisted of 600 to 700 healthy bone marrow donors. Cohort members were all nominally healthy when sampled, although unrecorded immune exposures were likely present. The donor tested CMV seronegative, placing the donor among the 352 seronegative members of the cohort. Each donor provided a peripheral blood sample, and peripheral blood mononuclear cells were used for TCR beta sequencing. The Qiagen DNeasy Blood Extraction Kit was used to extract genomic DNA from the blood cell samples. This clone occurred a few times. Its antigen has not been determined. Nothing much larger sits one base from this clone, and base qualities are not available. V was cut back by 2 bases and J by 6 bases, leaving a gap of 15 bases between them. Reading the germline V gene gives CDR1 SGHTA and CDR2 FQGTGA. The CDR3 goes from the cysteine to the phenylalanine over 15 residues. Only the CDR3 region is kept as DNA, spanning 45 bases read in frame from base 1.

Sequenced: PBMCs. The V gene is TRBV7-3 and the J gene is TRBJ2-3; matching of 7 bases hints at TRBD2 as the D gene. The sequence was obtained from a woman aged 55-70 years in good health and CMV-seronegative. The CDR3 reads CASSLGGGASDTQYF. The DNA reads TGTGCCAGCAGCTTAGGGGGGGGCGCGAGTGATACGCAGTATTTT.